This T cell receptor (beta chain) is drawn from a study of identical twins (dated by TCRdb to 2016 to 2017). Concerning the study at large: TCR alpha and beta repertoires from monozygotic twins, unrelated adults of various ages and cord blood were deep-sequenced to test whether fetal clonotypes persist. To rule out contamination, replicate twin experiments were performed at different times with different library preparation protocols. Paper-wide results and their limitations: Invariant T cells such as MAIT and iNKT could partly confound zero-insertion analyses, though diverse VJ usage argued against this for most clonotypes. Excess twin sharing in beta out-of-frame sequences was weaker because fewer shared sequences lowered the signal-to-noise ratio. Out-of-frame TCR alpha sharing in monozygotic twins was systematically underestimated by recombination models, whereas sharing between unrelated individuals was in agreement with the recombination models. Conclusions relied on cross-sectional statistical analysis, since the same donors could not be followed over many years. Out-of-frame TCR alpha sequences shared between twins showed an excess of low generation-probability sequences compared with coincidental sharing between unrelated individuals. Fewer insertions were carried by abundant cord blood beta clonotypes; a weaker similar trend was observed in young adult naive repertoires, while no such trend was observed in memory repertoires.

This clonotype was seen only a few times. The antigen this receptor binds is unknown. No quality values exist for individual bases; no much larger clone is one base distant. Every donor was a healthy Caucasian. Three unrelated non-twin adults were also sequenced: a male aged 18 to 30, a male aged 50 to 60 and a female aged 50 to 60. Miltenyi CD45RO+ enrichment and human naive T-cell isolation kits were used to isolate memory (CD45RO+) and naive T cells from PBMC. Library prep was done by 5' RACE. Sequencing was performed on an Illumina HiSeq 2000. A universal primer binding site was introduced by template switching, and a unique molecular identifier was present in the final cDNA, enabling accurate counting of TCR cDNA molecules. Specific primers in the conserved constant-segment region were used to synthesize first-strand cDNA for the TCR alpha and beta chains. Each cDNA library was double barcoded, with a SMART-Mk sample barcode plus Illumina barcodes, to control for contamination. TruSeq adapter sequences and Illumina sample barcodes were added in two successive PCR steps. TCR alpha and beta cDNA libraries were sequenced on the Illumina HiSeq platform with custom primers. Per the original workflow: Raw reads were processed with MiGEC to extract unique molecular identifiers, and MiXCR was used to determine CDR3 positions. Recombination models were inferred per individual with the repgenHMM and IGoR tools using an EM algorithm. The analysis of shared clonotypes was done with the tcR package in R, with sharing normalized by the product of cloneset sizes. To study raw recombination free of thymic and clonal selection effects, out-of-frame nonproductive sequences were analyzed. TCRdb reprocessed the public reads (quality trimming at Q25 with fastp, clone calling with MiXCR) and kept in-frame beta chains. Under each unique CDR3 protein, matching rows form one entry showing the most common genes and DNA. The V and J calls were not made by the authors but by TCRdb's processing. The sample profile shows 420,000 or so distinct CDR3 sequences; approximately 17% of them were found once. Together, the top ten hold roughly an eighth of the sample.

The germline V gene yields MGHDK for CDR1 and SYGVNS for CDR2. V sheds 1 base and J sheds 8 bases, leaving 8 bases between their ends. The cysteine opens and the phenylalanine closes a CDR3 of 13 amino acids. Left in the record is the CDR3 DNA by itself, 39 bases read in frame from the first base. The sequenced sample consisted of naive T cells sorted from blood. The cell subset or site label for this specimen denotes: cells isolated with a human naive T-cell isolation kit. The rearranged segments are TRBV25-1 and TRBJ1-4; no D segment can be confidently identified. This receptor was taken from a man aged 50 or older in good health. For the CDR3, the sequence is CASSEWGLEKLFF. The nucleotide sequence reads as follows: TGTGCCAGCAGTGAATGGGGTCTGGAAAAACTGTTTTTT.